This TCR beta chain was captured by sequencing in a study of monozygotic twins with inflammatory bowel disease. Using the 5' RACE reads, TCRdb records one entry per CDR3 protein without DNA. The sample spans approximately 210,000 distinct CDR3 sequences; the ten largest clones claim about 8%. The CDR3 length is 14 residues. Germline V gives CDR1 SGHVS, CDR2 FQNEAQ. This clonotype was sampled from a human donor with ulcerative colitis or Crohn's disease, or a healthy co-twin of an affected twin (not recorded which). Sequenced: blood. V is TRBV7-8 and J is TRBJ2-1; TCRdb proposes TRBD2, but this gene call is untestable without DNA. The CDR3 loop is CASSPTSDPNEQFF.